This is a list of T cell receptor beta chains from one sample in a study of cytomegalovirus exposure and HLA in healthy donors. The assay was immunoSEQ multiplex PCR, and TCRdb's table has in-frame clones only and misses some. The table has about 200,000 clones, roughly 91% seen once. Specimen: PBMCs. These receptors were collected from a woman aged 18-35 years in good health and CMV-seropositive. The CDR3 runs from the conserved cysteine through the conserved F or W. The D gene is left open where the match is weak. Size values are once, few and many counts, or a class for expanded clones, and some rows have none.

>.|TRBJ2-7|TRBV7-3|.
CASGSREYF
TGTGCCAGCGGGAGTAGGGAGTACTTC
>.|TRBJ1-1|TRBV11-1|.
CASSLDRVGFGNTEAFF
TGTGCCAGCAGCTTAGACAGGGTTGGTTTTGGGAACACTGAAGCTTTCTTT
>.|TRBJ1-4|TRBV18|.
CASSLVSARDEKLFF
TGTGCCAGCTCACTGGTCAGCGCTCGGGATGAAAAACTGTTTTTT
>.|TRBJ1-1|TRBV28|.
CASSRLAGGNTEAFF
TGTGCCAGCAGCCGCCTGGCGGGGGGGAACACTGAAGCTTTCTTT
>.|TRBJ2-7|TRBV6-5|.
CASTWGSGEQYF
TGTGCCAGCACCTGGGGCAGTGGCGAGCAGTACTTC
>TRBD2|TRBJ2-3|TRBV7-8|.
CASSSALGRASNTQYF
TGTGCCAGCAGTTCAGCCTTAGGGAGGGCTTCTAATACGCAGTATTTT
>.|TRBJ2-3|TRBV13|.
CASSSFTGSTDTQYF
TGTGCCAGCAGCTCATTCACGGGGAGCACAGATACGCAGTATTTT
>TRBD2|TRBJ2-5|TRBV5-1|once
CATPGGEETQYF
TGCGCCACCCCTGGGGGGGAAGAGACCCAGTACTTC
>TRBD1|TRBJ2-1|TRBV5-6|once
CASNTGAEQFF
TGTGCCAGCAACACAGGGGCAGAGCAGTTCTTC
>TRBD2|TRBJ2-1|TRBV27|once
CASSLMGTSGTYNEQFF
TGTGCCAGCAGTTTAATGGGGACTAGCGGGACGTACAATGAGCAGTTCTTC
>.|TRBJ1-1|TRBV4-1|.
CASSQHGRTLNTEAFF
TGCGCCAGCAGCCAACACGGGAGGACTCTGAACACTGAAGCTTTCTTT
>TRBD2|TRBJ2-1|TRBV4-2|.
CASSQDWAGGLNEQFF
TGTGCCAGCAGCCAAGATTGGGCGGGAGGGCTCAATGAGCAGTTCTTC
>TRBD1|TRBJ1-2|TRBV19|.
CASAPGQAGGYTF
TGTGCCAGTGCTCCGGGACAGGCGGGTGGTTACACCTTC
>TRBD2|TRBJ2-7|TRBV11-3|.
CASSLGTGLIYEQYF
TGTGCCAGCAGCTTAGGGACGGGACTAATCTACGAGCAGTACTTC
>.|TRBJ2-3|TRBV28|many
CASSPPSALTDTQYF
TGTGCCAGCAGTCCCCCTAGCGCACTCACAGATACGCAGTATTTT
>TRBD1|TRBJ1-2|TRBV2|few
CASSEDRGTVYGYTF
TGTGCCAGCAGTGAGGACAGGGGGACTGTGTATGGCTACACCTTC
>TRBD2|TRBJ2-7|TRBV5-6|once
CAGSRGPLAGVEQYF
TGTGCCGGCTCGAGGGGGCCTCTAGCGGGAGTCGAGCAGTACTTC
>.|TRBJ2-1|TRBV27|.
CASSPTDGSYNEQFF
TGTGCCAGCAGTCCAACCGACGGGTCCTACAATGAGCAGTTCTTC
>.|TRBJ1-1|TRBV11-3|few
CASRRTVEAFF
TGTGCCAGCAGGCGGACAGTTGAAGCTTTCTTT
>.|TRBJ1-2|TRBV28|.
CASTPPLGLRKRGYGYTF
TGTGCCAGCACTCCGCCGTTGGGACTCAGAAAGAGGGGCTATGGCTACACCTTC
>TRBD2|TRBJ2-3|TRBV29-1|.
CSVSDLAGGTDTQYF
TGCAGCGTATCCGACCTAGCGGGAGGCACAGATACGCAGTATTTT
>TRBD2|TRBJ2-1|TRBV29-1|.
CSVEEGRETYNEQFF
TGCAGCGTTGAAGAAGGGCGGGAGACTTACAATGAGCAGTTCTTC
>TRBD1|TRBJ1-2|TRBV19|.
CATPGQNYGYTF
TGTGCCACACCGGGACAGAACTATGGCTACACCTTC
>TRBD2|TRBJ2-5|TRBV28|.
CASRGGGRETQYF
TGTGCCAGCAGGGGGGGCGGGAGGGAGACCCAGTACTTC
>TRBD1|TRBJ1-2|TRBV6-6|.
CASSYSGQSEGYTF
TGTGCCAGCAGTTACTCGGGACAGAGTGAGGGCTACACCTTC
>.|TRBJ2-2|TRBV6-5|.
CASRVSTNTGELFF
TGTGCCAGCAGGGTTTCTACGAACACCGGGGAGCTGTTTTTT
>.|TRBJ2-5|TRBV4-2|.
CASSLVIQVSQETQYF
TGTGCCAGCAGCCTTGTTATCCAGGTATCACAAGAGACCCAGTACTTC
>.|TRBJ2-1|TRBV28|.
CASSLRLGVREQFF
TGTGCCAGCAGTTTACGCCTAGGGGTAAGGGAGCAGTTCTTC
>TRBD1|TRBJ2-7|TRBV5-4|.
CASSLATGGKYEQYF
TGTGCCAGCAGCTTGGCCACAGGGGGGAAGTACGAGCAGTACTTC
>.|TRBJ2-7|TRBV27|once
CASSSNRGGEEQYF
TGTGCCAGCAGTTCAAACAGGGGCGGGGAGGAGCAGTACTTC
>TRBD1|TRBJ2-7|TRBV6-6|once
CASRPGQVWTYEQYF
TGTGCCAGCAGACCCGGACAGGTTTGGACGTACGAGCAGTACTTC
>TRBD1|TRBJ1-1|TRBV6-5|.
CASSSWTGATEAFF
TGTGCCAGCAGTTCCTGGACAGGGGCCACTGAAGCTTTCTTT
>.|TRBJ1-2|TRBV10-1|once
CASSEGLAYGYTF
TGCGCCAGCAGTGAGGGACTTGCCTATGGCTACACCTTC
>.|TRBJ2-2|TRBV29-1|.
CSAGRGANTGELFF
TGCAGCGCGGGCAGGGGGGCGAACACCGGGGAGCTGTTTTTT
>.|TRBJ2-7|TRBV14|.
CASSLLRGAYEQYF
TGTGCCAGCAGCCTTCTCCGCGGGGCCTACGAGCAGTACTTC
>TRBD1|TRBJ2-5|TRBV9|once
CASRPTGVGSETQYF
TGTGCCAGCAGACCTACAGGGGTGGGTTCAGAGACCCAGTACTTC
>TRBD1|TRBJ1-5|TRBV4-1|.
CASSQGPLTGGPQHF
TGCGCCAGCAGCCAAGGTCCCCTCACAGGGGGGCCCCAGCATTTT
>.|TRBJ1-4|TRBV7-9|.
CASSPLLVANEKLFF
TGTGCCAGCAGCCCACTATTGGTGGCTAATGAAAAACTGTTTTTT
>.|TRBJ2-2|TRBV29-1|.
CSVLLATGELFF
TGCAGCGTCCTCCTGGCCACCGGGGAGCTGTTTTTT
>TRBD1|TRBJ2-1|TRBV28|once
CASSFPPWTGEDNEQFF
TGTGCCAGCAGTTTTCCCCCTTGGACAGGGGAGGACAATGAGCAGTTCTTC
>.|TRBJ1-3|TRBV7-9|.
CASSLARENTIYF
TGTGCCAGCAGCTTAGCGCGGGAGAACACCATATATTTT
>.|TRBJ2-3|TRBV5-1|.
CASGPEGLGGDTQYF
TGCGCCAGCGGCCCGGAGGGCCTCGGAGGGGATACGCAGTATTTT
>.|TRBJ2-3|TRBV7-3|few
CASSSRASTDTQYF
TGTGCCAGCAGTTCTCGAGCTAGCACAGATACGCAGTATTTT
>.|TRBJ1-1|TRBV6-5|few
CASSYDSEAFF
TGTGCCAGCAGTTACGACAGCGAAGCTTTCTTT